The present entry profiles one T cell receptor (beta chain) with its context. Its recognized antigen is unknown. Within one base of it there is no much larger clone, and no base qualities were kept. The immunoSEQ Assay, a bias-controlled multiplex PCR, was used to amplify TCRbeta CDR3 regions from genomic DNA. For the original study's pipeline: The number of nucleated cells in each sample was estimated by amplification of reference gene primers within the assay. To quantify the absolute abundance of each unique TCRbeta CDR3 rearrangement, sequence reads were collapsed and filtered. For each sample, productive Simpson clonality was calculated by taking the square root of Simpson's diversity index across productive rearrangements. Drawn from immuneACCESS, this table holds only the in-frame rearrangements with V and J called that TCRdb kept. Clones are partly lost; checked studies trace under half to an unresolved V gene and leave the rest unexplained. That table furnishes V, J and clone size, whereas the DNA furnished D and trimming. In all, the sample holds 150,000 to 200,000 clones, and around 82% of those were seen once. The ten largest make up approximately 9.9% of the sample.

V and J are truncated by 4 bases and 4 bases respectively, leaving an intervening sequence of 16 bases. The CDR3 runs 16 residues from the cysteine to the phenylalanine. The CDR3 DNA has 48 bases and is translated from base 1. The germline V gene (reference sequence) specifies LGHDT as CDR1 and YNNKEL as CDR2. The collaborating institutions used their own protocols to collect whole blood in K2EDTA tubes. For TCRbeta analysis, collaborator samples were shipped as frozen whole blood, as isolated PBMCs, or as DNA extracted from either sample type. This sample stems from a study of blood T cell repertoires in COVID-19 (TCRdb year 2020). Describing the broader study: Samples from collaborators originated in the United States, Italy and Spain and spanned both the acute and convalescent phases of COVID-19. The prospective study material was composed of cDNA or gDNA derived from T cells, B-cell-depleted T cells, or PBMCs. Deeply sampled blood TCRbeta repertoires from subjects exposed to, actively infected with, or recovered from COVID-19 were included in the dataset. The repertoires were made available in a free public database intended to serve as a resource for research on the immune response to SARS-CoV-2. The samples were drawn from two sources: the first 160 participants of the ongoing ImmuneRACE study, and 1,254 subjects contributed by 6 global collaborators. The sample metadata nearly always contained a de-identified subject ID, COVID-19 status, age in years and sex. Where available, HLA class I and class II types were obtained from metadata supplied by the sample provider rather than from assay-based typing. Paper-wide results and their limitations: The quantity of clinical and demographic metadata differed by source and by participant and was supplied without curation.

What was sequenced was peripheral blood. This TCR derives from a man in his sixties with active or convalescent COVID-19. The sequence links TRBV3-1 (or the pseudogene TRBV3-2) to TRBJ2-2; TRBD1 is a weak D gene call, 8 bases matching. The sequenced DNA: TGTGCCAGCAGCCCCAGGGGGCGCGGGGGCACCGGGGAGCTGTTTTTT. Its protein reads: CASSPRGRGGTGELFF.